Each of the 15 T cell receptor beta chains below was sequenced from the same sample in a study of blood T cell repertoires in COVID-19. TCRdb keeps only in-frame clones here, not all; method: immunoSEQ multiplex PCR. This sample has tens of thousands of clones; around 89% occur once, and the top ten carry approximately 17%. Specimen: peripheral blood. The source is a man in his sixties or seventies with active COVID-19.

The chain recombines TRBV30 with TRBJ2-3; TRBD1 aligns across 9 bases. Germline-derived CDR1 and CDR2 are GTSNPN and SVGIG (reference sequence). V lost 2 bases, J lost 1 base, and 4 bases stayed unmatched. The CDR3 sequence is 15 residues long. This CDR3 is CAWSQGQGRTDTQYF. CDR3 DNA: TGTGCCTGGAGTCAGGGACAGGGACGCACAGATACGCAGTATTTT.

The chain links TRBV19 to TRBJ2-3; D is possibly TRBD2 (6 bases). Germline lookup yields CDR1 LNHDA and CDR2 SQIVND (reference sequence). V dropped 5 bases and J dropped 9 bases, with 9 bases sitting between them. The CDR3 contains 11 residues. CDR3: CASSFSGTQYF. DNA of the CDR3: TGTGCCAGTAGTTTTAGCGGCACGCAGTATTTT.

The genes are TRBV19 and TRBJ1-2, with no clear D. CDR3 size: 18 residues. CDR1 is LNHDA and CDR2 is SQIVND in the germline V gene (reference sequence). Trimming pared 4 bases from V and 2 bases from J, leaving 23 bases between. The CDR3: CASSTPIRTATSNYGYTF. CDR3 nucleotides: TGTGCCAGTAGTACCCCAATCCGTACAGCAACGTCGAACTATGGCTACACCTTC.

This chain connects TRBV11-2 to TRBJ2-7; D remains ambiguous. Germline V gene data show CDR1 as SGHAT and CDR2 as FQNNGV. This CDR3 has 10 amino acids. V dropped 7 bases and J dropped 5 bases, with 6 bases sitting between them. CDR3 residues: CASTPNEQYF. The CDR3 coding sequence is TGTGCCAGCACCCCAAACGAGCAGTACTTC.

V gene TRBV1 combines with J gene TRBJ2-7; no check of the table's D call, TRBD2, against the DNA was made. TRBV1 is noted as a pseudogene. CDR3 length: 13 residues. CDR3 residues: CTSSQRAAYEQYF. CDR3 nucleotide sequence: TGCACCAGCAGCCAACGCGCCGCCTACGAGCAGTACTTC.

The chain recombines TRBV5-8 with TRBJ2-5; the match to TRBD2 covers 8 bases. V shed 3 bases, J shed 5 bases, and the junction held 9 bases outside the gene matches. The CDR3 is 15 residues long. Germline lookup yields CDR1 SGHTS and CDR2 YDEGEE. The CDR3 region is CASSSTILAVETQYF. DNA of the CDR3: TGTGCCAGCAGCTCGACGATACTAGCGGTTGAGACCCAGTACTTC.

The V and J genes are TRBV6-5 and TRBJ1-1; a possible D gene is TRBD1 (6 bases). Germline CDR1 reads MNHEY; CDR2 reads SVGAGI. CDR3 size: 11 residues. Trimming cost V 8 bases and J 5 bases, with 9 bases left between them. CDR3 amino acids: CASEGDTEAFF. DNA of the CDR3: TGTGCCAGCGAGGGGGATACTGAAGCTTTCTTT.

This sequence joins TRBV11-3 and TRBJ2-1, with 9 positions matching TRBD1. The CDR3 has 15 amino acids. The V and J ends lost 2 bases and 7 bases, in that order; junction bases with no gene match: 6. Germline CDR1 and CDR2: SGHNT and YENEEA. The CDR3 region has the DNA TGTGCCAGCAGCTTAAGGGACAGGGAAGAGAATGAGCAGTTCTTC. Translating gives CASSLRDREENEQFF.

V usage is TRBV7-8 and J usage is TRBJ1-3; D possibly corresponds to TRBD1 (6 bases). Trimming removed 1 base from V and 1 base from J, with 20 bases in between. CDR1 is SGHVS and CDR2 is FQNEAQ in the germline V gene. This CDR3 has 19 amino acids. CDR3 in amino acids: CASSLEYLDSSLSGNTIYF. The CDR3 nucleotides read TGTGCCAGCAGCTTAGAGTACCTGGACAGCTCGTTATCTGGAAACACCATATATTTT.

This chain links TRBV30 with TRBJ1-2; D remains unclear. Germline assignment: CDR1 GTSNPN and CDR2 SVGIG (reference sequence). The CDR3 runs to 13 residues. V was clipped by 3 bases and J by 0 bases, with 8 bases between them. CDR3 nucleotide sequence: TGTGCCTGGAGGGAGGCCGCTAACTATGGCTACACCTTC. Translating it yields CAWREAANYGYTF.

This clone was counted a few times. The rearrangement uses TRBV11-2 and TRBJ2-1, with a weak D call TRBD2 (8 bases). The V gene's germline CDR1 is SGHAT and CDR2 FQNNGV. Trimming left V 8 bases short and J 4 bases short, with 24 bases between. This CDR3 has 17 amino acids. The CDR3 region is CASQNIAGTANYNEQFF. The CDR3 nucleotides read TGTGCCAGCCAAAATATAGCGGGGACAGCCAATTACAATGAGCAGTTCTTC.

This chain uses TRBV6-5 with TRBJ1-2; tentatively, D is TRBD1 (5 bases). The CDR3 is 14 residues long. Germline CDR1 reads MNHEY; CDR2 reads SVGAGI. Trimming shortened V by 2 bases and J by 6 bases, and 13 bases separated the two germline ends. In DNA, the CDR3 is TGTGCCAGCAGTTACCTCCATGGGGGGGATGGCTACACCTTC. Its translation is CASSYLHGGDGYTF.

The chain links TRBV5-1 to TRBJ2-1; TRBD1 matches at 8 bases. The CDR3 sequence is 16 residues long. Germline CDR1 SGHRS, CDR2 YFSETQ. The ends lost 0 bases at V and 6 bases at J; junction bases unmatched: 8. The CDR3 bases are TGCGCCAGCAGCTTGGATGGCAGGGGGCTTCTCAATGAGCAGTTCTTC. Encoded protein: CASSLDGRGLLNEQFF.

By frequency in the sample, this clone is large. The genes are TRBV27 and TRBJ1-2; a possible D gene is TRBD1 (5 bases). The length of the CDR3 is 14 residues. Germline CDR1 MNHEY, CDR2 SMNVEV (reference sequence). Between the trimmed V and J ends, which lost 3 bases and 4 bases, there was a span of 12 bases. CDR3 in DNA: TGTGCCAGCAGTTTTTACGGAGGGGCCTATGGCTACACCTTC. Translation: CASSFYGGAYGYTF.

The chain links TRBV4-2 to TRBJ1-5, with 8 bases that match TRBD1. The junction had 9 bases not matched to a gene; V was cut back by 0 bases and J by 11 bases. CDR1 and CDR2 from the germline V gene are LGHNA and YNFKEQ. This CDR3 has 15 amino acids. CDR3 DNA sequence: TGTGCCAGCAGCCAAGAAACAGGGGGGGAAATGACCCAGCATTTT. It encodes CASSQETGGEMTQHF.